This TCR beta chain was identified during a study of OX40 agonist ivuxolimab in advanced cancers. CDR3 length equals 15 residues. V was cut by 7 bases and J by 6 bases, with 19 bases left in between. Germline V CDR1 and CDR2: SNHLY, FYNNEI. TCRdb's copy holds only in-frame clones and misses some; the assay was immunoSEQ multiplex PCR. The repertoire consists of approximately 58,000 clones, with 75% to 85% occurring once and the leading ten covering about 2.3%. Study conclusions and caveats: Also showing low normalized T-cell clonal expansion were some of the nonresponders.

Researchers took blood at baseline, on cycle 4 day 1, and on cycle 7 day 1. In the case of this clone: Its target is not known.

The rearrangement joins TRBV2 to TRBJ1-5; TRBD1 might be the D (5 bases). The sample here was CD4+ or CD8+ T cells sorted from blood, taken in a trial of the OX40 agonist ivuxolimab. The TCR was taken from an adult with an advanced solid tumor such as melanoma, head and neck, liver or kidney cancer. The CDR3: CASTVGAGSGQPQHF. CDR3 nucleotides: TGTGCCAGCACCGTTGGGGCAGGGAGCGGTCAGCCCCAGCATTTT.